Listed below are T cell receptor beta chains from one sample, sequenced in a study of shared clonotypes between healthy human individuals. Data came from immunoSEQ multiplex PCR; TCRdb stores just in-frame clones and leaves some out. The sample holds 600,000 to 750,000 clones, roughly 72% seen once. The specimen sequenced was memory CD4+ T cells sorted from blood. These receptors were taken from a woman aged 25-40 years in good health. CDR3s include the opening cysteine and the closing phenylalanine or tryptophan. A D gene is named only where the DNA matches it firmly. Expanded clones are given a class, and other clones once, few, many or no size at all.

TRBJ2-7 | NA | NA | TRBV6-4 | CASSDSGQYEQYF | TGTGCCAGCAGTGACTCCGGACAGTACGAGCAGTACTTC
TRBJ1-4 | many | NA | TRBV4-2 | CASSQEPFRRDLNEKLFF | TGTGCCAGCAGCCAAGAGCCCTTTAGGAGGGACCTAAATGAAAAACTGTTTTTT
TRBJ2-4 | once | NA | TRBV28 | CASSTYSALQYF | TGTGCCAGCAGTACATATAGCGCTCTTCAGTACTTC
TRBJ2-7 | NA | NA | TRBV6-5 | CASSYLGMGTYEQYF | TGTGCCAGCAGTTACTTGGGTATGGGGACCTACGAGCAGTACTTC
TRBJ2-1 | few | NA | TRBV18 | CASSPLGGNEQFF | TGTGCCAGCTCACCACTAGGGGGCAATGAGCAGTTCTTC
TRBJ2-1 | NA | NA | TRBV14 | CASSQAQGGISYNEQFF | TGTGCCAGCAGCCAAGCCCAGGGAGGTATCTCCTACAATGAGCAGTTCTTC
TRBJ2-7 | NA | NA | TRBV28 | CASSFVARYEQYF | TGTGCCAGCAGTTTTGTTGCCCGCTACGAGCAGTACTTC
TRBJ2-3 | NA | NA | TRBV27 | CASSPRRASGDTQYF | TGTGCCAGCAGTCCCCGGAGGGCCTCAGGAGATACGCAGTATTTT
TRBJ2-5 | many | TRBD2 | TRBV5-1 | CASSPQTSGAPQETQYF | TGCGCCAGCAGCCCCCAGACTAGCGGAGCACCGCAAGAGACCCAGTACTTC
TRBJ2-5 | NA | NA | TRBV27 | CASSLSRQEETQYF | TGTGCCAGCAGTTTATCGAGACAAGAAGAGACCCAGTACTTC
TRBJ1-1 | once | NA | TRBV18 | CASSVSGASEAFF | TGTGCCAGCTCCGTCAGTGGGGCCTCTGAAGCTTTCTTT
TRBJ2-7 | NA | NA | TRBV11-1 | CASSNRYEQYF | TGTGCCAGCAGCAATAGATACGAGCAGTACTTC
TRBJ2-1 | NA | NA | TRBV6-5 | CASSSRRQSSYNEQFF | TGTGCCAGCAGTTCTCGACGACAGAGCTCCTACAATGAGCAGTTCTTC
TRBJ2-7 | few | NA | TRBV4-1 | CASSQGPTAAYEQYF | TGCGCCAGCAGCCAAGGACCGACAGCCGCCTACGAGCAGTACTTC
TRBJ2-5 | NA | NA | TRBV11-2 | CASSLGLRETQYF | TGTGCCAGCAGCTTAGGCCTTCGAGAGACCCAGTACTTC
TRBJ2-2 | NA | NA | TRBV7-7 | CASSPRVSANTGELFF | TGTGCCAGCAGCCCCCGGGTTAGCGCGAACACCGGGGAGCTGTTTTTT
TRBJ1-3 | NA | TRBD1 | TRBV28 | CASTPSGQGHGNTIYF | TGTGCCAGCACCCCGTCGGGACAGGGCCATGGAAACACCATATATTTT
TRBJ1-1 | NA | TRBD1 | TRBV29-1 | CSVRRQGRDTEAFF | TGCAGCGTCCGCCGACAGGGGAGGGATACTGAAGCTTTCTTT
TRBJ1-4 | NA | NA | TRBV7-8 | CASSHLNEKLFF | TGTGCCAGCAGCCATCTGAATGAAAAACTGTTTTTT
TRBJ1-2 | NA | NA | TRBV18 | CASSPTGGYGYTF | TGTGCCAGCTCACCCACGGGAGGGTATGGCTACACCTTC
TRBJ2-2 | few | TRBD2 | TRBV29-1 | CSVQTSGSPGELFF | TGCAGCGTGCAGACTAGCGGGAGCCCCGGGGAGCTGTTTTTT
TRBJ2-1 | NA | TRBD1 | TRBV18 | CASSQNRGSEQFF | TGTGCCAGCTCACAAAACAGGGGAAGTGAGCAGTTCTTC
TRBJ2-7 | once | NA | TRBV6-5 | CASSPDDSGYEQYF | TGTGCCAGCAGTCCCGATGATAGCGGCTACGAGCAGTACTTC